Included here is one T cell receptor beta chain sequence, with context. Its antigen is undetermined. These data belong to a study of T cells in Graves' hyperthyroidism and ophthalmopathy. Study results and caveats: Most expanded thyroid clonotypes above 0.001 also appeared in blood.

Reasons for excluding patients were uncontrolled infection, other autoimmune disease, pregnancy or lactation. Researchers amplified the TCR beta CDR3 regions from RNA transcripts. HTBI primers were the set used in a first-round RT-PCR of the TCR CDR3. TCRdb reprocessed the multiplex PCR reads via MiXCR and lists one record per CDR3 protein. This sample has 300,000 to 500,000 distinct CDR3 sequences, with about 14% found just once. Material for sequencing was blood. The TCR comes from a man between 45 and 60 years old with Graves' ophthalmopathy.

Here the CDR3 DNA reads TGTGCCAGCAGTTTAAGTACAGCGTTCAGTGAGCAGTTCTTC. Protein sequence: CASSLSTAFSEQFF. V usage is TRBV28 and J usage is TRBJ2-1; D not certain. The CDR3 consists of 14 residues. Germline V lookup: CDR1 MDHEN, CDR2 SYDVKM. V was cut by 2 bases and J by 9 bases, with 14 bases left in between.